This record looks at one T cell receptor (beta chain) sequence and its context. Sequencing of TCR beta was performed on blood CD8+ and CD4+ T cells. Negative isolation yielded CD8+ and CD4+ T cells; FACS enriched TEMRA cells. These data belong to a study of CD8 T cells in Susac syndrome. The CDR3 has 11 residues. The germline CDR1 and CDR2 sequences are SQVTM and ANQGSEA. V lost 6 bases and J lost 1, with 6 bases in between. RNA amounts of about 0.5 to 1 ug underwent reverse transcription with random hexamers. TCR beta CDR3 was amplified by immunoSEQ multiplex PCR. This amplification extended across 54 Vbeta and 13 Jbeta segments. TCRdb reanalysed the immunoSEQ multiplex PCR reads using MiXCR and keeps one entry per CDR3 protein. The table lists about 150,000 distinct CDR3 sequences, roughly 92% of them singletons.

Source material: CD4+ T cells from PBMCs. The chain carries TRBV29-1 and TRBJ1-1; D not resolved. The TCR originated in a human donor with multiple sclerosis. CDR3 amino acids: CSVRWNTEAFF. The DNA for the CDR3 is TGCAGCGTAAGGTGGAACACTGAAGCTTTCTTT.